This T cell receptor beta chain was captured in a study of cytomegalovirus exposure and HLA in healthy donors. Concerning this clone: Its specificity is unknown.

The CDR3 is 14 amino acids. The germline gives CDR1 GTSNPN, CDR2 SVGIG (reference sequence). The V segment lost 4 bases and the J segment 7 bases; nucleotides outside the gene matches: 3. Both 60 Vbeta primers and 13 Jbeta primers went into the PCR. Repertoires were generated with immunoSEQ multiplex PCR, while TCRdb's copy carries only in-frame clones and drops some. The sample carries 90,000 to 120,000 clones, around three quarters recorded once. Findings of the study overall: In an earlier analysis, most TCR beta V segments were productive about 87% or about 30% of the time.

Donors counted as nominally healthy when sampled, yet unrecorded immune exposures were likely. The TCR was taken from a female donor in good health and CMV-seropositive. Source material: PBMCs. The chain has TRBV30 and TRBJ1-6; 11 nucleotides match TRBD1. CDR3 sequence reads: CAWTGTGGNSPLHF. The CDR3 DNA follows: TGTGCCTGGACCGGGACAGGGGGGAATTCACCCCTCCACTTT. Full variable domain (missing parts from reference TRBV30 and TRBJ1-6): SQTIHQWPATLVQPVGSPLSLECTVEGTSNPNLYWYRQAAGRGLQLLFYSVGIGQISSEVPQNLSASRPQDRQFILSSKKLLLSDSGFYLCAWTGTGGNSPLHFGNGTRLTVT.